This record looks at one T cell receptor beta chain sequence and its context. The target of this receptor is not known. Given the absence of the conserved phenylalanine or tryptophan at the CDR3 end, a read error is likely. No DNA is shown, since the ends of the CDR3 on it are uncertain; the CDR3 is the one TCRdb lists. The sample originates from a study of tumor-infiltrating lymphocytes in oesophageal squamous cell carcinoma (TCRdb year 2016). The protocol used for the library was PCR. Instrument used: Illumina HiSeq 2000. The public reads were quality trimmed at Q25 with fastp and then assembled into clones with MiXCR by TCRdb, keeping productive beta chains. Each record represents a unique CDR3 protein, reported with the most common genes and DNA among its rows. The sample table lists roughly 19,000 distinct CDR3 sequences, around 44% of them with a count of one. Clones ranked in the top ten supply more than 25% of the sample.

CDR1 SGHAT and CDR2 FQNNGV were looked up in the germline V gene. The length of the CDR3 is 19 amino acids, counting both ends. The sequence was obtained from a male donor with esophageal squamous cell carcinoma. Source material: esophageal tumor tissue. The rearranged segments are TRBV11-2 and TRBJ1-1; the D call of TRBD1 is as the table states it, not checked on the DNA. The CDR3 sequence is CASSLDKDRGSTMATPSVR.